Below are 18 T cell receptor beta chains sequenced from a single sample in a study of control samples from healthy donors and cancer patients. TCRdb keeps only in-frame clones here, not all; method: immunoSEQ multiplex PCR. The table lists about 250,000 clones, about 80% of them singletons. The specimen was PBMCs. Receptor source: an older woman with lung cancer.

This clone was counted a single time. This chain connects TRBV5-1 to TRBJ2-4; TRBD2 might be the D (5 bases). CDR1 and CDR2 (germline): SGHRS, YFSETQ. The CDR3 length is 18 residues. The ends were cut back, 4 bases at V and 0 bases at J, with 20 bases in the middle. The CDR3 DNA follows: TGCGCCAGCAGCGCCCGTGGAGGTATCATTCTAGCCAAAAACATTCAGTACTTC. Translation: CASSARGGIILAKNIQYF.

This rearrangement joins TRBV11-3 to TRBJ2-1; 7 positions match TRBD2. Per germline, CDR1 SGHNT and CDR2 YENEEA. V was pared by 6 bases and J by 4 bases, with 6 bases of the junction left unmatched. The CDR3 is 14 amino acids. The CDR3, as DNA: TGTGCCAGCAGGGCTAGCGGCTCTTACAATGAGCAGTTCTTC. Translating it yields CASRASGSYNEQFF.

CDR3 DNA: TGCGCCAGCAGCCGGGGGGACAGGGGGAACACAGATACGCAGTATTTT. As protein: CASSRGDRGNTDTQYF. The chain carries TRBV5-1 and TRBJ2-3, with 11 positions matching TRBD1. Per the germline V gene, CDR1 is SGHRS and CDR2 is YFSETQ. CDR3 length equals 16 residues. The junction had 6 bases not matched to a gene; V was cut back by 4 bases and J by 2 bases.

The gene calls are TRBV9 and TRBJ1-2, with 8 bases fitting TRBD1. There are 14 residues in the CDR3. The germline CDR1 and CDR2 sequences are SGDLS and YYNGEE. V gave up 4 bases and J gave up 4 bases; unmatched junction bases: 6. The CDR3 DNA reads TGTGCCAGCAGCCCCCGACAGGGGATCTATGGCTACACCTTC. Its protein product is CASSPRQGIYGYTF. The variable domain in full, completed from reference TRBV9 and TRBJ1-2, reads DSGVTQTPKHLITATGQRVTLRCSPRSGDLSVYWYQQSLDQGLQFLIQYYNGEERAKGNILERFSAQQFPDLHSELNLSSLELGDSALYFCASSPRQGIYGYTFGSGTRLTVV.

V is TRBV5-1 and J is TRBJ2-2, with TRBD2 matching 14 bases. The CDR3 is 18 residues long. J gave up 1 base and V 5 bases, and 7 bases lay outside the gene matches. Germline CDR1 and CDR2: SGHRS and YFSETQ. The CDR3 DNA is TGCGCCAGCAGATCGACTAGCGGGGGGGCCCGGAACACCGGGGAGCTGTTTTTT. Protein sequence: CASRSTSGGARNTGELFF. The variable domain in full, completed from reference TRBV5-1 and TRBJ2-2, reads KAGVTQTPRYLIKTRGQQVTLSCSPISGHRSVSWYQQTPGQGLQFLFEYFSETQRNKGNFPGRFSGRQFSNSRSEMNVSTLELGDSALYLCASRSTSGGARNTGELFFGEGSRLTVL.

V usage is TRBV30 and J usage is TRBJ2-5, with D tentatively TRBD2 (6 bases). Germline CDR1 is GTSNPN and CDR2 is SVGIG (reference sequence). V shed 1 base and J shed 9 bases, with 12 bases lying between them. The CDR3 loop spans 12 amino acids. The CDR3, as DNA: TGTGCCTGGAGTGAAGTTTGGGGGGCCCAGTACTTC. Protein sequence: CAWSEVWGAQYF. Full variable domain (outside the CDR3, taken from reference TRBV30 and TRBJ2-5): SQTIHQWPATLVQPVGSPLSLECTVEGTSNPNLYWYRQAAGRGLQLLFYSVGIGQISSEVPQNLSASRPQDRQFILSSKKLLLSDSGFYLCAWSEVWGAQYFGPGTRLLVL.

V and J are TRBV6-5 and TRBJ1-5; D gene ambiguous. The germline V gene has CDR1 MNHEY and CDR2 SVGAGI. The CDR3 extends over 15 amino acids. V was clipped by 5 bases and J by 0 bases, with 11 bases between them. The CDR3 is CASSPDGNSNQPQHF. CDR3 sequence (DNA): TGTGCCAGCAGTCCCGACGGAAATAGCAATCAGCCCCAGCATTTT.

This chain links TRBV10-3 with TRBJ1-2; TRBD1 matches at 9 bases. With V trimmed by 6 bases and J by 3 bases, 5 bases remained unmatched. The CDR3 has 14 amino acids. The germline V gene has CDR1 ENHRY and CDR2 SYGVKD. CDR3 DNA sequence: TGTGCCATCAGACTTACAGGGGGCGACTATGGCTACACCTTC. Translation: CAIRLTGGDYGYTF.

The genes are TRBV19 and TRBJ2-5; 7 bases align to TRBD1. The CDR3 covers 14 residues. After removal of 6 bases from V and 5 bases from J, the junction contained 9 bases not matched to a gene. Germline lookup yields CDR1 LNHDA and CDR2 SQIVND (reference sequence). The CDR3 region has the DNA TGTGCCAGTAGCCCTACAGGGGCCCGGGAGACCCAGTACTTC. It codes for CASSPTGARETQYF.

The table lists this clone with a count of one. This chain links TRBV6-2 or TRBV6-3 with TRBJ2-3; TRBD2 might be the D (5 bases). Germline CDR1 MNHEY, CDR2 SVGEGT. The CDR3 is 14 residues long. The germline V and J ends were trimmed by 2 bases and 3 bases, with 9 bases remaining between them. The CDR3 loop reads CASSYEGSTDTQYF. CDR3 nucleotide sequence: TGTGCCAGCAGTTACGAAGGGAGTACAGATACGCAGTATTTT.

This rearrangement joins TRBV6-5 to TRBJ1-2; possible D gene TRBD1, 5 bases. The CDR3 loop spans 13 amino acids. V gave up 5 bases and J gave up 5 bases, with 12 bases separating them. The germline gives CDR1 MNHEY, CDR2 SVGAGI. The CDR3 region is CASSRGGGYGYTF. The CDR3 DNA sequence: TGTGCCAGCAGTAGGGGCGGGGGTTATGGCTACACCTTC.

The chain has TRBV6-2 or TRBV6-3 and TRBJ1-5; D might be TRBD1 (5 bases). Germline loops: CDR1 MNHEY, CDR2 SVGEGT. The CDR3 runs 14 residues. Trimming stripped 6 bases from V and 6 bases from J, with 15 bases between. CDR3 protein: CASSTSGWPQPQHF. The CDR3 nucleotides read TGTGCCAGCAGCACCTCAGGGTGGCCTCAGCCCCAGCATTTT.

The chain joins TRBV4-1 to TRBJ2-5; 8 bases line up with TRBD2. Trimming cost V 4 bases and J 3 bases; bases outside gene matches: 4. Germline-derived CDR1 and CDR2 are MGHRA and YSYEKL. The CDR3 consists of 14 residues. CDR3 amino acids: CASSLEAGEETQYF. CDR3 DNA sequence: TGCGCCAGCAGCCTTGAAGCGGGGGAAGAGACCCAGTACTTC.

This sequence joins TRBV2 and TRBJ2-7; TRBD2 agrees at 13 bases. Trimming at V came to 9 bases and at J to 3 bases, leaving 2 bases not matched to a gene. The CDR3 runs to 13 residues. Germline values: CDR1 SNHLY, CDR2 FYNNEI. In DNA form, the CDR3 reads TGTGCCAGGAGGACTAGCGGGAGCTACGAGCAGTACTTC. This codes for CARRTSGSYEQYF. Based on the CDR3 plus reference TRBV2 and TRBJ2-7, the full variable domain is EPEVTQTPSHQVTQMGQEVILRCVPISNHLYFYWYRQILGQKVEFLVSFYNNEISEKSEIFDDQFSVERPDGSNFTLKIRSTKLEDSAMYFCARRTSGSYEQYFGPGTRLTVT.

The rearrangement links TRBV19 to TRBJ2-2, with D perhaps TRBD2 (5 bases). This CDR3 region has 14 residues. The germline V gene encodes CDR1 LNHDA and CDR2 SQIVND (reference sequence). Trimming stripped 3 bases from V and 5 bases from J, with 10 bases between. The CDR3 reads CASSITRETGELFF. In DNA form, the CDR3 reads TGTGCCAGTAGTATCACGAGGGAAACCGGGGAGCTGTTTTTT.

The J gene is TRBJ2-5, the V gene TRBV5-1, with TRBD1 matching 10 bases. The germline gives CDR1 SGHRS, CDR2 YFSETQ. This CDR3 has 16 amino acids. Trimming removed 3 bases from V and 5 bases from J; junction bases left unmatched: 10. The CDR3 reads CASSWTGGAGWETQYF. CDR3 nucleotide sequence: TGCGCCAGCAGCTGGACAGGGGGAGCGGGATGGGAGACCCAGTACTTC.

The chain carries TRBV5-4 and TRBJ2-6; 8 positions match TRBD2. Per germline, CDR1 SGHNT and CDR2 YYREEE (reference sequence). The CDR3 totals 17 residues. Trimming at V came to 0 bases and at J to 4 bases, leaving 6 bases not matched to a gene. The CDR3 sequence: CASSLEAGVPGANVLTF. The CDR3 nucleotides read TGTGCCAGCAGCTTGGAAGCGGGAGTTCCAGGGGCCAACGTCCTGACTTTC. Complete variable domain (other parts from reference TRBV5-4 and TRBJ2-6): ETGVTQSPTHLIKTRGQQVTLRCSSQSGHNTVSWYQQALGQGPQFIFQYYREEENGRGNFPPRFSGLQFPNYSSELNVNALELDDSALYLCASSLEAGVPGANVLTFGAGSRLTVL.

The CDR3 DNA reads as TGCGCCAGCAGCTTGGGGGCGGGTTATGGCTACACCTTC. It encodes CASSLGAGYGYTF. The chain is built from TRBV5-1 and TRBJ1-2, with no clear D. The V gene lost 0 bases and the J gene lost 5 bases, with 8 bases spanning the gap. The CDR3 length is 13 residues. Germline assignment: CDR1 SGHRS and CDR2 YFSETQ.